Listed below are T cell receptor beta chains from one sample, sequenced in a study of identical twins. TCRdb ran MiXCR on the 5' RACE reads and lists one entry per CDR3 protein. Altogether hundreds of thousands of distinct CDR3 sequences are present, roughly an eighth being singletons, with the ten largest covering around 1.5%. The same sample was also studied in work on yellow fever vaccine responses in identical twins.

Sequenced material: PBMCs. The receptors derive from a woman between 18 and 30 years old in good health. The CDR3 runs from the conserved cysteine through the conserved F or W. Each record gives: CDR3 protein, V gene, clone size, J gene. Clone size is given for some rows only: seen once, a few or many times, or a class if the clone is expanded.

cdr3_aa: CASSPDRAVGTEAFF
v_call: TRBV18
clone_size: NA
j_call: TRBJ1-1

cdr3_aa: CASSLEGRNTEAFF
v_call: TRBV5-1
clone_size: many
j_call: TRBJ1-1

cdr3_aa: CASRGGLAYNEQFF
v_call: TRBV27
clone_size: few
j_call: TRBJ2-1

cdr3_aa: CASSHGVVAEAFF
v_call: TRBV3-1
clone_size: NA
j_call: TRBJ1-1

cdr3_aa: CAITSSVEKGDTQYF
v_call: TRBV10-3
clone_size: few
j_call: TRBJ2-3

cdr3_aa: CAISDLRETQYF
v_call: TRBV10-3
clone_size: many
j_call: TRBJ2-5

cdr3_aa: CASSLAPLAQYEQFF
v_call: TRBV7-8
clone_size: few
j_call: TRBJ2-1

cdr3_aa: CASSPGTSGRSSYEQYF
v_call: TRBV12-3/TRBV12-4
clone_size: many
j_call: TRBJ2-7

cdr3_aa: CGSSRSWEWNTEAFF
v_call: TRBV4-1
clone_size: many
j_call: TRBJ1-1

cdr3_aa: CASSYSWGKETQYF
v_call: TRBV6-5
clone_size: NA
j_call: TRBJ2-5

cdr3_aa: CSAILPGGMNTEAFF
v_call: TRBV20-1
clone_size: NA
j_call: TRBJ1-1

cdr3_aa: CASSEGRAPYF
v_call: TRBV6-1
clone_size: many
j_call: TRBJ1-3

cdr3_aa: CASSFSPGGDWETQYF
v_call: TRBV11-2
clone_size: NA
j_call: TRBJ2-5

cdr3_aa: CASSPSRRAQEQFF
v_call: TRBV12-3/TRBV12-4
clone_size: NA
j_call: TRBJ2-1

cdr3_aa: CASSLRGLADTDTQYF
v_call: TRBV7-2
clone_size: NA
j_call: TRBJ2-3

cdr3_aa: CASRHTYGYNEQFF
v_call: TRBV7-9
clone_size: NA
j_call: TRBJ2-1

cdr3_aa: CASSRRYGQETQYF
v_call: TRBV3-1
clone_size: few
j_call: TRBJ2-5

cdr3_aa: CSAPNRDLSNQPQHF
v_call: TRBV20-1
clone_size: few
j_call: TRBJ1-5

cdr3_aa: CASKGLAGNNEQFF
v_call: TRBV11-2
clone_size: once
j_call: TRBJ2-1

cdr3_aa: CASSELDRGPTEAFF
v_call: TRBV2
clone_size: few
j_call: TRBJ1-1

cdr3_aa: CASSGPYETGELFF
v_call: TRBV12-3/TRBV12-4
clone_size: many
j_call: TRBJ2-2

cdr3_aa: CASSASHPEQFF
v_call: TRBV9
clone_size: NA
j_call: TRBJ2-1

cdr3_aa: CASSLATGGSGELFF
v_call: TRBV5-1
clone_size: few
j_call: TRBJ2-2

cdr3_aa: CASSPRQGQDTEAFF
v_call: TRBV5-4
clone_size: NA
j_call: TRBJ1-1

cdr3_aa: CASSWIAGVSGGANVLTF
v_call: TRBV6-5
clone_size: many
j_call: TRBJ2-6

cdr3_aa: CATSDPSGRASDTQYF
v_call: TRBV24-1
clone_size: NA
j_call: TRBJ2-3